The 27 T cell receptor beta chains presented below share a single source sample, sequenced in a study of CD8 T cells in Susac syndrome. An amount of RNA that ranged from about 0.45 to 1 ug was reverse transcribed with random hexamers. TCRdb redid the calling of the immunoSEQ multiplex PCR reads with MiXCR, one entry per CDR3 protein. The table shows about 140,000 distinct CDR3 sequences, with about 95% occurring only once. The sequencing input was CD4+ T cells from PBMCs. Receptors were obtained from a human donor with multiple sclerosis.

The rearrangement uses TRBV9 and TRBJ2-6; 8 bases fit TRBD1. Germline CDR1 and CDR2: SGDLS and YYNGEE. The CDR3 has 17 residues. V shed 3 bases, J shed 0 bases, and the junction held 5 bases outside the gene matches. The CDR3 loop is CASSEGQARSGANVLTF. The CDR3 DNA follows: TGTGCCAGCAGCGAGGGACAGGCCCGCTCTGGGGCCAACGTCCTGACTTTC.

The genes are TRBV28 and TRBJ2-3; no clear D gene. The V end was cut by 6 bases, the J end by 4 bases, with 20 bases between. The CDR3 runs to 16 residues. The V gene's germline CDR1 is MDHEN and CDR2 SYDVKM. This CDR3 reads CASSPRSLIRSDTQYF. The DNA for the CDR3 is TGTGCCAGCAGCCCCCGGTCCCTAATACGCTCAGATACGCAGTATTTT.

V usage is TRBV7-9 and J usage is TRBJ1-2, with D possibly being TRBD1 (5 bases). The CDR3 spans 13 residues. V was trimmed by 4 bases and J by 3 bases, leaving 9 bases between them. CDR1 and CDR2 from the germline V gene are SEHNR and FQNEAQ (reference sequence). CDR3 DNA: TGTGCCAGCAGCTCAGACAGCGACTATGGCTACACCTTC. Translating gives CASSSDSDYGYTF.

This sequence joins TRBV5-1 and TRBJ1-1; D gene unclear. The germline V gene encodes CDR1 SGHRS and CDR2 YFSETQ. Deletions cut 5 bases from V and 0 bases from J, with 5 bases between. This CDR3 comprises 12 residues. The CDR3 here is CASSHMNTEAFF. The CDR3 nucleotides are TGCGCCAGCAGTCACATGAACACTGAAGCTTTCTTT.

The chain carries TRBV29-1 and TRBJ1-2; D might be TRBD1 (5 bases). The CDR3 is 12 residues long. Per the germline V gene, CDR1 is SQVTM and CDR2 is ANQGSEA. Trimming cost V 4 bases and J 8 bases, with 14 bases left between them. CDR3 nucleotide sequence: TGCAGCGTTGTATTGGGGCTCGACGGCTACACCTTC. It specifies CSVVLGLDGYTF.

The V and J genes are TRBV14 and TRBJ2-2, with no clear D. This CDR3 region has 15 residues. The germline gives CDR1 SGHDN, CDR2 FVKESK. V dropped 1 base and J dropped 4 bases, with 10 bases sitting between them. CDR3 in amino acids: CASSQVRSFTGELFF. The CDR3 DNA is TGTGCCAGCAGCCAAGTTAGGTCCTTCACCGGGGAGCTGTTTTTT. The full variable domain, with the rest looked up from reference TRBV14 and TRBJ2-2, is EAGVTQFPSHSVIEKGQTVTLRCDPISGHDNLYWYRRVMGKEIKFLLHFVKESKQDESGMPNNRFLAERTGGTYSTLKVQPAELEDSGVYFCASSQVRSFTGELFFGEGSRLTVL.

The J gene is TRBJ1-2, the V gene TRBV29-1, with 12 bases that match TRBD1. This CDR3 spans 11 amino acids. Unmatched junction bases numbered 2, after V lost 7 bases and J lost 8 bases. CDR1 is SQVTM and CDR2 is ANQGSEA in the germline V gene. CDR3 amino acids: CSGGTGGGYTF. CDR3 coding DNA: TGCAGCGGGGGGACAGGGGGCGGCTACACCTTC. Supplemented by reference TRBV29-1 and TRBJ1-2, the full variable domain reads SAVISQKPSRDICQRGTSLTIQCQVDSQVTMMFWYRQQPGQSLTLIATANQGSEATYESGFVIDKFPISRPNLTFSTLTVSNMSPEDSSIYLCSGGTGGGYTFGSGTRLTVV.

CDR3 residues: CASRNRDLYGYTF. The CDR3 DNA reads TGTGCCAGTAGAAATCGGGACCTCTATGGCTACACCTTC. This chain uses TRBV12-3 or TRBV12-4 with TRBJ1-2; possibly TRBD1 for D (5 bases). The CDR3 runs to 13 residues. Trimming shortened V by 9 bases and J by 4 bases, and 15 bases separated the two germline ends.

This chain links TRBV29-1 with TRBJ2-1, with TRBD2 identical over 11 bases. CDR3 size: 14 residues. Germline lookup yields CDR1 SQVTM and CDR2 ANQGSEA. J lost 4 bases, V lost 8 bases, and 7 bases had no gene match. The CDR3 spells CSMELAGVYNEQFF. CDR3 in DNA: TGCAGCATGGAACTAGCGGGAGTTTACAATGAGCAGTTCTTC.

CDR3 protein: CASSLGGMGEKLFF. The CDR3 DNA reads as TGTGCCAGCAGCCTAGGGGGTATGGGTGAAAAACTGTTTTTT. V gene TRBV14 combines with J gene TRBJ1-4, with D maybe TRBD1 (6 bases). Germline CDR1 SGHDN, CDR2 FVKESK. V was shortened by 4 bases and J by 7 bases, with 13 bases between the two germline ends. The CDR3 runs 14 residues.

V and J are TRBV29-1 and TRBJ2-2; D gene uncertain. The germline V gene encodes CDR1 SQVTM and CDR2 ANQGSEA. The CDR3 sequence is 14 residues long. V was cut by 6 bases and J by 1 base, with 12 bases left in between. The CDR3 protein is CSVRYGLNTGELFF. The CDR3 DNA reads TGCAGCGTCCGGTACGGGTTGAACACCGGGGAGCTGTTTTTT.

The chain recombines TRBV19 with TRBJ1-2; D not certain. The CDR3 is 14 amino acids. Per the germline V gene, CDR1 is LNHDA and CDR2 is SQIVND (reference sequence). V dropped 1 base and J dropped 1 base, with 7 bases sitting between them. This CDR3 reads CASSIAGSNYGYTF. DNA for the CDR3: TGTGCCAGTAGTATAGCGGGGAGTAACTATGGCTACACCTTC. Full variable domain (outside the CDR3, taken from reference TRBV19 and TRBJ1-2): DGGITQSPKYLFRKEGQNVTLSCEQNLNHDAMYWYRQDPGQGLRLIYYSQIVNDFQKGDIAEGYSVSREKKESFPLTVTSAQKNPTAFYLCASSIAGSNYGYTFGSGTRLTVV.

V and J are TRBV7-9 and TRBJ2-3; TRBD1 is a possible D gene (6 bases). Trimming removed 5 bases from V and 2 bases from J, with 11 bases in between. This CDR3 is built from 14 residues. Germline CDR1 and CDR2: SEHNR and FQNEAQ (reference sequence). The CDR3 DNA is TGTGCCAGCAGCCCAGGACAGTACACAGATACGCAGTATTTT. This codes for CASSPGQYTDTQYF.

CDR3 coding DNA: TGTGCCAGTAGGGGGACAGGGGGCGTTGGGGCCAACGTCCTGACTTTC. This translates into CASRGTGGVGANVLTF. The V call is TRBV19, the J call TRBJ2-6; 12 bases fit TRBD1. The CDR3 is made up of 16 amino acids. The V segment lost 6 bases and the J segment 3 bases; nucleotides outside the gene matches: 3. CDR1 is LNHDA and CDR2 is SQIVND in the germline V gene (reference sequence). Filled out from reference TRBV19 and TRBJ2-6, the complete variable domain reads DGGITQSPKYLFRKEGQNVTLSCEQNLNHDAMYWYRQDPGQGLRLIYYSQIVNDFQKGDIAEGYSVSREKKESFPLTVTSAQKNPTAFYLCASRGTGGVGANVLTFGAGSRLTVL.

This clonotype was recorded only once. The gene calls are TRBV5-1 and TRBJ2-7; D might be TRBD2 (5 bases). Germline V gives CDR1 SGHRS, CDR2 YFSETQ. V gave up 0 bases and J gave up 7 bases, with 17 bases separating them. The CDR3 has 15 residues. CDR3: CASSLGGSNDLEQYF. The DNA for the CDR3 is TGCGCCAGCAGCTTGGGAGGGTCCAACGACCTGGAGCAGTACTTC.

The chain employs TRBV20-1 and TRBJ1-6; maybe TRBD1 (6 bases). Between the trimmed V and J ends, which lost 3 bases and 13 bases, there was a span of 19 bases. Germline assignment: CDR1 DFQATT and CDR2 SNEGSKA (reference sequence). The CDR3 is 14 amino acids. The CDR3 reads CSASPGTRLRPLHF. The DNA for the CDR3 is TGCAGTGCTAGCCCCGGGACACGGCTTAGGCCCCTCCACTTT.

This clonotype showed up just once. The chain recombines TRBV28 with TRBJ2-5, with 9 bases fitting TRBD1. The CDR3 sequence is 13 residues long. Per germline, CDR1 MDHEN and CDR2 SYDVKM. Trimming at V came to 7 bases and at J to 5 bases, leaving 5 bases not matched to a gene. DNA of the CDR3: TGTGCCAGCACCCGTGACAGGGGGGAGACCCAGTACTTC. Its translation is CASTRDRGETQYF.

The chain uses TRBV20-1 and TRBJ2-7; D might be TRBD1 or TRBD2, each matching 7 bases. Per germline, CDR1 DFQATT and CDR2 SNEGSKA (reference sequence). V was trimmed by 6 bases and J by 7 bases, leaving 22 bases between them. There are 14 residues in the CDR3. The CDR3 reads CSAVGTAGTSEQYF. The CDR3 coding sequence is TGCAGTGCCGTGGGGACAGCGGGGACCTCGGAGCAGTACTTC.

CDR3 protein: CATSRVRDYEQYF. DNA for the CDR3: TGTGCCACCAGCAGAGTGCGGGACTACGAGCAGTACTTC. The chain has TRBV15 and TRBJ2-7; D possibly corresponds to TRBD2 (6 bases). V dropped 1 base and J dropped 3 bases, with 7 bases sitting between them. The germline V gene encodes CDR1 LNHNV and CDR2 YYDKDF (reference sequence). This CDR3 has 13 residues.

The rearrangement links TRBV29-1 to TRBJ1-1; 8 bases align to TRBD1. CDR1 is SQVTM and CDR2 is ANQGSEA in the germline V gene. V lost 5 bases and J lost 2; bases outside the gene matches: 10. CDR3 size: 15 residues. DNA for the CDR3: TGCAGCGTTACCCCGTTGACAGGGGCAAACACTGAAGCTTTCTTT. Residues: CSVTPLTGANTEAFF.

The chain joins TRBV15 to TRBJ1-2, with D possibly TRBD1 on 5 matching bases. This CDR3 has 14 residues. V lost 1 base and J lost 4, with 10 bases in between. Germline CDR1 LNHNV, CDR2 YYDKDF (reference sequence). The CDR3 nucleotides read TGTGCCACCAGCAGAGCTGACAGAGCCTATGGCTACACCTTC. Translation: CATSRADRAYGYTF.

The J gene is TRBJ1-1, the V gene TRBV12-3 or TRBV12-4; D remains ambiguous. V lost 1 base, J lost 4 bases, and 7 bases lay in between. The CDR3 covers 13 residues. The CDR3 region has the DNA TGTGCCAGCAGTTTAGGGGGAGTCACTGAAGCTTTCTTT. Amino acids: CASSLGGVTEAFF.

This clonotype was counted a few times. The chain has TRBV18 and TRBJ1-2; D uncertain. Trimming took off 3 bases at V and 4 bases at J, with 9 bases between the two ends. The CDR3 runs 13 residues. Germline V gene lookup returns CDR1 KGHSH and CDR2 LQKENI. In DNA form, the CDR3 reads TGTGCCAGCTCACCGGGCCAGGCCTATGGCTACACCTTC. This codes for CASSPGQAYGYTF.

The chain carries TRBV7-2 and TRBJ2-7, with TRBD2 matching 11 bases. The CDR3 loop spans 14 amino acids. Germline V gene lookup returns CDR1 SGHTA and CDR2 FQGNSA. The V and J ends lost 4 bases and 6 bases, in that order; junction bases with no gene match: 5. The DNA of the CDR3 is TGTGCCAGCAGCTCGACTAGCGGGGTTGGCGAGCAGTACTTC. Residues: CASSSTSGVGEQYF.

V and J are TRBV9 and TRBJ2-7; no firm D call. Looked up from germline, CDR1 is SGDLS and CDR2 is YYNGEE. The CDR3 is 13 amino acids. V gave up 0 bases and J gave up 3 bases, with 7 bases separating them. CDR3: CASSVATGYEQYF. CDR3 bases: TGTGCCAGCAGCGTAGCCACGGGCTACGAGCAGTACTTC.

The chain links TRBV9 to TRBJ1-6; D perhaps matches TRBD1 (5 bases). CDR3 length equals 12 residues. From germline, CDR1 is SGDLS and CDR2 YYNGEE. Trimming cost V 4 bases and J 12 bases, with 11 bases left between them. CDR3 nucleotide sequence: TGTGCCAGCAGCAAAAACCAGGGACCCCTCCACTTT. Amino acid sequence: CASSKNQGPLHF.

The chain carries TRBV20-1 and TRBJ2-2, with TRBD1 identical over 8 bases. After removal of 4 bases from V and 4 bases from J, the junction contained 5 bases not matched to a gene. Per germline, CDR1 DFQATT and CDR2 SNEGSKA (reference sequence). This CDR3 region has 14 residues. The CDR3 nucleotides read TGCAGTGCTATCGACAGGGGACCCACCGGGGAGCTGTTTTTT. Its translation is CSAIDRGPTGELFF.